These 14 T cell receptor beta chains originate from one sample sequenced in a study of T cells in Graves' hyperthyroidism and ophthalmopathy. Researchers amplified the TCR beta CDR3 regions from RNA transcripts. The HTBI primer set was used in a first-round RT-PCR of the TCR CDR3. TCRdb recomputed calls from the multiplex PCR reads with MiXCR, one row per CDR3 protein. Seen here are more than 75,000 distinct CDR3 sequences, over 50% observed once, and the top ten hold roughly 29%. The sequenced sample consisted of blood. These receptors were collected from a woman aged 40 to 50 with Graves' hyperthyroidism.

This clonotype occurred a few times. The gene calls are TRBV7-3 and TRBJ2-2; the D gene is possibly TRBD2 (5 bases). The germline gives CDR1 SGHTA, CDR2 FQGTGA. Trimming shortened V by 4 bases and J by 1 base, and 16 bases separated the two germline ends. The CDR3 is made up of 17 amino acids. The CDR3 region has the DNA TGTGCCAGCAGCTGGACGTTAACGGGGATGAACACCGGGGAGCTGTTTTTT. Translated: CASSWTLTGMNTGELFF. Looking up the rest from reference TRBV7-3 and TRBJ2-2 gives the full variable domain: GAGVSQTPSNKVTEKGKYVELRCDPISGHTALYWYRQSLGQGPEFLIYFQGTGAADDSGLPNDRFFAVRPEGSVSTLKIQRTERGDSAVYLCASSWTLTGMNTGELFFGEGSRLTVL.

The V gene is TRBV10-3, the J gene TRBJ1-2; TRBD1 aligns across 10 bases. V lost 7 bases and J lost 8; bases outside the gene matches: 10. Per germline, CDR1 ENHRY and CDR2 SYGVKD. This CDR3 region has 14 residues. The CDR3 DNA reads TGTGCCATCACCCCCGGGACAGGGGACGGCGGCTACACCTTC. It codes for CAITPGTGDGGYTF.

This clonotype came up many times. V usage is TRBV28 and J usage is TRBJ2-5, with D perhaps TRBD1 or TRBD2 (6 bases each). The CDR3 loop spans 16 amino acids. The germline V gene has CDR1 MDHEN and CDR2 SYDVKM. V gave up 5 bases and J gave up 5 bases, with 21 bases separating them. CDR3 sequence: CASSDLGRGRGETQYF. The CDR3 DNA reads TGTGCCAGCAGTGACTTAGGCAGGGGACGGGGGGAGACCCAGTACTTC.

The table lists this clonotype with many counts. This rearrangement joins TRBV2 to TRBJ1-5; 9 bases line up with TRBD1. Germline V gene lookup returns CDR1 SNHLY and CDR2 FYNNEI. The CDR3 contains 15 residues. With V trimmed by 4 bases and J by 1 base, 2 bases remained unmatched. CDR3 protein: CASSGDRASNQPQHF. The CDR3, as DNA: TGTGCCAGCAGTGGGGACAGGGCCAGCAATCAGCCCCAGCATTTT.

This clonotype was observed at least ten times. The rearrangement links TRBV19 to TRBJ2-7; weak D call: TRBD1 (6 bases). The CDR3 is 13 amino acids. Germline CDR1 is LNHDA and CDR2 is SQIVND (reference sequence). The ends were cut back, 4 bases at V and 1 base at J, with 8 bases in the middle. The CDR3, as DNA: TGTGCCAGTAGTAGGGACACTTCCTACGAGCAGTACTTC. This gives the protein CASSRDTSYEQYF.

To note about this clonotype: One end of the junction fails to match germline, which may point to a read error. The V call is TRBV20-1, the J call TRBJ2-3; TRBD2 agrees at 12 bases. The CDR3 extends over 15 amino acids. Per the germline V gene, CDR1 is DFQATT and CDR2 is SNEGSKA (reference sequence). The CDR3 coding sequence is TGCAGTGTAAGGTGGACTAGCGGGATAACAGATACGCAGTGTTTT. It specifies CSVRWTSGITDTQCF.

Points on this clonotype: An end of the junction does not agree with germline; a read error may underlie this. The gene calls are TRBV15 and TRBJ2-7; D not resolved. The CDR3 runs to 15 residues. Germline CDR1 reads LNHNV; CDR2 reads YYDKDF (reference sequence). In DNA form, the CDR3 reads TGTGCCACCAGCAGCTTAAGTGGGCTAGTCTACGAGCAGTACTTT. Translating gives CATSSLSGLVYEQYF.

This clonotype was seen at least ten times. This rearrangement joins TRBV6-1 to TRBJ2-7; 7 bases align to TRBD1. The trim removed 3 bases at V and 2 bases at J, leaving 7 bases unmatched. Germline loops: CDR1 MNHNS, CDR2 SASEGT. The CDR3 is made up of 15 amino acids. The CDR3 loop reads CASSERQGWPYEQYF. The CDR3 DNA follows: TGTGCCAGCAGTGAGCGACAGGGATGGCCCTACGAGCAGTACTTC.

Notes on this clonotype: A much larger clone is a single base away; this may be a read error. No conserved phenylalanine or tryptophan is present at the end of the CDR3, so a read error is the likely explanation. The chain carries TRBV7-2 and TRBJ2-7, with D unclear. CDR3 length: 15 amino acids. With 6 bases removed from V and 4 bases from J, the gap between germline ends came to 19 bases. Germline loops: CDR1 SGHTA, CDR2 FQGNSA. This chain's CDR3 is CASSQDPDTYYEQYS. The DNA for the CDR3 is TGTGCCAGCAGTCAGGACCCCGATACTTATTACGAGCAGTACTCC.

This chain uses TRBV2 with TRBJ2-3, with TRBD2 matching 11 bases. The CDR3 totals 13 residues. Germline V gene sequence: CDR1 SNHLY, CDR2 FYNNEI. The trim removed 3 bases at V and 9 bases at J, leaving 2 bases unmatched. The CDR3 DNA is TGTGCCAGCAGTGAGGCTAGCGGGAGGACGCAGTATTTT. Amino acids: CASSEASGRTQYF.

This clonotype was detected many times. The rearrangement links TRBV7-9 to TRBJ2-7; TRBD1 agrees at 7 bases. The germline V gene encodes CDR1 SEHNR and CDR2 FQNEAQ (reference sequence). This CDR3 comprises 13 residues. V lost 6 bases and J lost 3; bases outside the gene matches: 5. This CDR3 is CASREQGHYEQYF. CDR3 nucleotides: TGTGCCAGCAGGGAACAGGGGCACTACGAGCAGTACTTC.

This chain connects TRBV7-2 to TRBJ2-7; 11 bases match TRBD2. Trimming cost V 5 bases and J 4 bases; bases outside gene matches: 7. The germline CDR1 and CDR2 sequences are SGHTA and FQGNSA. This CDR3 comprises 15 residues. CDR3 sequence (DNA): TGTGCCAGCAGCCGTTGGACTAGCGGGCTTTACGAGCAGTACTTC. The encoded protein is CASSRWTSGLYEQYF.

V usage is TRBV20-1 and J usage is TRBJ2-7; 10 bases are shared with TRBD1. Germline CDR1 is DFQATT and CDR2 is SNEGSKA (reference sequence). This CDR3 is built from 12 residues. V lost 6 bases, J lost 5 bases, and 4 bases stayed unmatched. The CDR3 coding sequence is TGCAGTGCCGGGACAGGGGAGCACGAGCAGTACTTC. Protein sequence: CSAGTGEHEQYF.

This clonotype was picked up many times. The rearrangement uses TRBV7-9 and TRBJ2-2; TRBD1 agrees at 7 bases. Looked up from germline, CDR1 is SEHNR and CDR2 is FQNEAQ (reference sequence). The length of the CDR3 is 16 residues. Trimming cost V 1 base and J 1 base; bases outside gene matches: 3. CDR3: CASSLGGQWNTGELFF. For the CDR3, the DNA is TGTGCCAGCAGCTTAGGGGGACAGTGGAACACCGGGGAGCTGTTTTTT.